Presented here are 17 T cell receptor beta chains from one specimen sequenced in a study of spatial heterogeneity in lung cancer. Time point specified: sample taken at primary tumor resection. MiXCR, run by TCRdb on the 5' RACE reads, gives a single entry per CDR3 protein. This table has tens of thousands of distinct CDR3 sequences, around 12% appearing once. Sequenced material: PBMCs, taken at surgery. The source is a male donor with early-stage non-small cell lung cancer.

This clonotype appeared a few times. The CDR3 DNA follows: TGTGCCAGCAGACGGGACAGGGAGGGCGGCAATGAGCAGTTCTTC. Its translation is CASRRDREGGNEQFF. This chain uses TRBV6-5 with TRBJ2-1; 9 bases fit TRBD1. Germline V gene lookup returns CDR1 MNHEY and CDR2 SVGAGI. Unmatched junction bases numbered 9, after V lost 6 bases and J lost 6 bases. The CDR3 is 15 amino acids.

The sample holds a few counts of this clonotype. The chain uses TRBV12-3 or TRBV12-4 and TRBJ2-3; D gene uncertain. The CDR3 consists of 14 residues. Deletions cut 3 bases from V and 1 base from J, with 8 bases between. CDR3 DNA sequence: TGTGCCAGCAGTTTTTACAGTGGCACAGATACGCAGTATTTT. Its protein product is CASSFYSGTDTQYF.

This clonotype was detected only a few times. The CDR3 region is CASSLSEGFYGYTF. CDR3 coding DNA: TGTGCCAGCAGTCTAAGCGAAGGGTTCTATGGCTACACCTTC. This chain connects TRBV6-1 to TRBJ1-2; D gene ambiguous. This CDR3 spans 14 amino acids. The V end lost 5 bases, the J end lost 4 bases, and 14 bases lay between the germline ends. Germline-derived CDR1 and CDR2 are MNHNS and SASEGT.

Only a few counts were recorded for this clonotype. The chain combines TRBV28 with TRBJ2-3; D is perhaps TRBD1 (5 bases). The CDR3 covers 13 residues. The V gene's germline CDR1 is MDHEN and CDR2 SYDVKM. V was trimmed by 5 bases and J by 6 bases, leaving 12 bases between them. CDR3 DNA sequence: TGTGCCAGCAGTCAGGGCACCGGGGATACGCAGTATTTT. This sequence encodes CASSQGTGDTQYF.

V gene TRBV14 combines with J gene TRBJ2-7, with TRBD2 as a possible D gene (7 bases). Trimming shortened V by 4 bases and J by 2 bases, and 12 bases separated the two germline ends. The CDR3 length is 14 residues. Germline V lookup: CDR1 SGHDN, CDR2 FVKESK. In DNA, the CDR3 is TGTGCCAGCAGCCCCGGGGGGCGAACCTACGAGCAGTACTTC. Translating gives CASSPGGRTYEQYF.

The chain is built from TRBV6-2 or TRBV6-3 and TRBJ2-1, with D perhaps given as TRBD1 or TRBD2 (5 bases each). V gave up 6 bases and J gave up 6 bases, with 15 bases separating them. This CDR3 region has 14 residues. Per the germline V gene, CDR1 is MNHEY and CDR2 is SVGEGT. As DNA, the CDR3 is TGTGCCAGCAGCCAAACCCCCGGGGCCAATGAGCAGTTCTTC. It is translated as CASSQTPGANEQFF.

This clonotype was found a few times. The V and J genes are TRBV12-3 or TRBV12-4 and TRBJ1-4; 7 bases map to TRBD1. The CDR3 is made up of 15 amino acids. J was trimmed by 5 bases and V by 6 bases; bases with no gene match: 9. Here the CDR3 DNA reads TGTGCCAGCAGCCCCGGACAGGCGAACAATGAAAAACTGTTTTTT. It codes for CASSPGQANNEKLFF.

This sequence joins TRBV19 and TRBJ2-3; no reliable D call. CDR1 and CDR2 from the germline V gene are LNHDA and SQIVND (reference sequence). Between the trimmed V and J ends, which lost 9 bases and 4 bases, there was a span of 8 bases. This CDR3 contains 11 residues. CDR3 DNA sequence: TGTGCCAGCGACGCGGCAGATACGCAGTATTTT. This gives the protein CASDAADTQYF.

This clonotype was observed at least ten times. The gene calls are TRBV5-5 and TRBJ2-3; D tentatively reads TRBD1 or TRBD2 (5 bases each). CDR1 and CDR2 from the germline V gene are SGHKS and YYEKEE (reference sequence). Trimming cost V 4 bases and J 0 bases, with 12 bases left between them. The CDR3 runs to 15 residues. CDR3 sequence: CASSREWGSTDTQYF. The CDR3 DNA follows: TGTGCCAGCAGCCGGGAATGGGGGAGCACAGATACGCAGTATTTT.

This clonotype was counted a few times. This chain links TRBV5-1 with TRBJ2-1; TRBD2 aligns across 14 bases. This CDR3 has 14 residues. V was pared by 5 bases and J by 9 bases, with 4 bases of the junction left unmatched. Per the germline V gene, CDR1 is SGHRS and CDR2 is YFSETQ. The CDR3 is CASRGLAGAGEQFF. Written as DNA, the CDR3 is TGCGCCAGCAGGGGACTAGCGGGAGCCGGTGAGCAGTTCTTC.

At least ten counts were recorded for this clonotype. The chain couples TRBV14 to TRBJ2-3; possible D gene TRBD2, 5 bases. The V end lost 4 bases, the J end lost 0 bases, and 8 bases lay between the germline ends. The CDR3 is 14 residues long. The germline V gene encodes CDR1 SGHDN and CDR2 FVKESK. The CDR3: CASSLTISTDTQYF. CDR3 nucleotides: TGTGCCAGCAGCCTGACTATAAGCACAGATACGCAGTATTTT.

The gene calls are TRBV6-1 and TRBJ2-7, with 9 bases aligning to TRBD1. The CDR3 is 15 amino acids. With 5 bases clipped from V and 0 bases from J, the junction kept 5 bases outside the gene matches. Germline lookup yields CDR1 MNHNS and CDR2 SASEGT. Here the CDR3 reads CASSRTGGISYEQYF. For the CDR3, the DNA is TGTGCCAGCAGTCGAACAGGGGGCATCTCCTACGAGCAGTACTTC.

This chain connects TRBV16 to TRBJ1-3; 7 bases are a match to TRBD1. V lost 4 bases and J lost 3; bases outside the gene matches: 6. Per the germline V gene, CDR1 is KGHSY and CDR2 is FQNENV. The CDR3 covers 15 residues. The CDR3 coding sequence is TGTGCCAGCAGCCCATCAGGGGGGCATGGAAACACCATATATTTT. It yields the protein CASSPSGGHGNTIYF.

In DNA form, the CDR3 reads TGTGCCAGTAGTCGGGCTAATGGTGAGACCCAGTACTTC. Amino acid sequence: CASSRANGETQYF. The chain employs TRBV19 and TRBJ2-5, with no clear D. The CDR3 is 13 amino acids. Germline V lookup: CDR1 LNHDA, CDR2 SQIVND (reference sequence). The germline V and J ends were trimmed by 5 bases and 5 bases, with 12 bases remaining between them. The full variable domain, its missing parts supplied by reference TRBV19 and TRBJ2-5, is DGGITQSPKYLFRKEGQNVTLSCEQNLNHDAMYWYRQDPGQGLRLIYYSQIVNDFQKGDIAEGYSVSREKKESFPLTVTSAQKNPTAFYLCASSRANGETQYFGPGTRLLVL.

This clonotype appeared many times. V and J are TRBV2 and TRBJ1-4; perhaps TRBD1 as D (5 bases). Germline loops: CDR1 SNHLY, CDR2 FYNNEI. The CDR3 covers 16 residues. V gave up 6 bases and J gave up 4 bases, with 18 bases separating them. CDR3 nucleotide sequence: TGTGCCAGCAGCGGACCCCGTGAGGGGAGTAATGAAAAACTGTTTTTT. Its protein is CASSGPREGSNEKLFF.

This sequence joins TRBV4-2 and TRBJ2-7; a weak D match, TRBD2 (6 bases). The germline CDR1 and CDR2 sequences are LGHNA and YNFKEQ. Trimming pared 0 bases from V and 0 bases from J, leaving 12 bases between. The CDR3 contains 16 residues. The chain's CDR3 is CASSQDSAGSSYEQYF. The CDR3 DNA reads TGTGCCAGCAGCCAAGATTCGGCGGGAAGCTCCTACGAGCAGTACTTC.

The table lists this clonotype with a few counts. The rearrangement joins TRBV11-2 to TRBJ2-3; TRBD2 agrees at 7 bases. CDR1 and CDR2 (germline): SGHAT, FQNNGV. The CDR3 runs to 18 residues. With 0 bases clipped from V and 4 bases from J, the junction kept 13 bases outside the gene matches. The CDR3 reads CASSLDRASGRPPDTQYF. CDR3 coding DNA: TGTGCCAGCAGCTTAGATCGGGCTAGCGGCCGCCCGCCAGATACGCAGTATTTT.